The TCR beta chain described here comes from a study of cytomegalovirus exposure and HLA in healthy donors. Notes on this clone: Its antigen is as yet unknown.

Study-wide points: The later analysis indicated that the majority of CMV-associated TCR beta chains appeared HLA-restricted.

Germline V gene data show CDR1 as SNHLY and CDR2 as FYNNEI. The junction had 11 bases not matched to a gene; V was cut back by 6 bases and J by 3 bases. This CDR3 comprises 17 residues. Vbeta (60) and Jbeta (13) primers were used in the PCR. Profiling relied on immunoSEQ multiplex PCR, and the TCRdb table lists in-frame clones only, not all of them. The sample features over 80,000 clones, with approximately 6% in its top ten. The TCR comes from a girl aged 5-17 years in good health and CMV-seropositive. This sequence joins TRBV2 and TRBJ2-6, with 7 positions matching TRBD1. The source material was PBMCs. The CDR3: CASRDRARRLGANVLTF. The DNA for the CDR3 is TGTGCCAGCAGAGACAGGGCCCGGAGGCTTGGGGCCAACGTCCTGACTTTC.